The 32 T cell receptor beta chains in this list originate from one sample, sequenced in a study of early T cells in non-severe SARS-CoV-2 infection. TCRdb passed the 5' RACE reads through MiXCR, listing each CDR3 protein once. Here the sample spans fewer than 40,000 distinct CDR3 sequences, 6.3% being singletons. Material for sequencing was whole blood. These receptor sequences come from an adult who was a healthcare worker with PCR-confirmed SARS-CoV-2 infection or an uninfected control (not recorded which).

The sample holds many counts of this clonotype. CDR3 sequence: CASSELGKEQYF. DNA for the CDR3: TGTGCCAGCAGTGAATTGGGGAAGGAGCAGTACTTC. The rearrangement links TRBV25-1 to TRBJ2-7; no clear D. V lost 1 base to trimming and J lost 7 bases, with 8 bases between them. Germline V gene data show CDR1 as MGHDK and CDR2 as SYGVNS. CDR3 size: 12 residues.

The chain links TRBV5-1 to TRBJ1-2, with D maybe TRBD1 (5 bases). V gave up 4 bases and J gave up 1 base, with 11 bases separating them. This CDR3 comprises 14 residues. Germline loops: CDR1 SGHRS, CDR2 YFSETQ. The CDR3 nucleotides read TGCGCCAGCAGCCCGGGACGAAATAACTATGGCTACACCTTC. This sequence encodes CASSPGRNNYGYTF.

This clonotype was counted ten times or more. The chain has TRBV7-9 and TRBJ1-1; the D gene is possibly TRBD1 (6 bases). There are 14 residues in the CDR3. Trimming pared 1 base from V and 4 bases from J, leaving 10 bases between. Per the germline V gene, CDR1 is SEHNR and CDR2 is FQNEAQ (reference sequence). The DNA for the CDR3 is TGTGCCAGCAGCTTAGGGGCAGGGGTCACTGAAGCTTTCTTT. Translated, it gives CASSLGAGVTEAFF.

This clonotype was picked up a small number of times. This chain joins TRBV5-1 and TRBJ2-7; 13 bases fit TRBD2. The CDR3 consists of 18 residues. V lost 1 base, J lost 2 bases, and 9 bases stayed unmatched. Germline loops: CDR1 SGHRS, CDR2 YFSETQ. CDR3: CASSLFWTSGRGPYEQYF. DNA of the CDR3: TGCGCCAGCAGCTTGTTTTGGACTAGCGGGAGAGGGCCCTACGAGCAGTACTTC.

The rearrangement joins TRBV4-1 to TRBJ2-2, with 13 bases aligning to TRBD2. J was trimmed by 8 bases and V by 1 base; bases with no gene match: 10. Germline V gene lookup returns CDR1 MGHRA and CDR2 YSYEKL. This CDR3 has 18 residues. CDR3 loop: CASSQALLAGGPSGELFF. The DNA for the CDR3 is TGCGCCAGCAGCCAAGCCTTACTAGCGGGAGGGCCTTCGGGGGAGCTGTTTTTT.

This clonotype was observed a handful of times. CDR3 amino acids: CASSSESGTGIHEQYF. Here the CDR3 DNA reads TGTGCCAGCAGTAGCGAATCCGGGACAGGGATACACGAGCAGTACTTC. The J gene is TRBJ2-7, the V gene TRBV28, with 9 bases aligning to TRBD1. Germline V gene data show CDR1 as MDHEN and CDR2 as SYDVKM. Trimming at V came to 5 bases and at J to 5 bases, leaving 13 bases not matched to a gene. This CDR3 comprises 16 residues.

This clonotype was observed a few times. The chain's CDR3 is CASSAGRRSGELFF. The CDR3 DNA reads TGTGCCAGCAGCGCGGGCCGGAGGTCCGGGGAGCTGTTTTTT. This chain connects TRBV28 to TRBJ2-2, with D maybe TRBD2 (5 bases). Per germline, CDR1 MDHEN and CDR2 SYDVKM. V was shortened by 6 bases and J by 6 bases, with 14 bases between the two germline ends. The CDR3 loop spans 14 amino acids.

By sample share, this clonotype is medium-sized. The V call is TRBV6-5, the J call TRBJ1-1; TRBD1 might be the D (5 bases). The CDR3 loop spans 14 amino acids. Between the trimmed V and J ends, which lost 6 bases and 2 bases, there was a span of 13 bases. Germline V gives CDR1 MNHEY, CDR2 SVGAGI. The CDR3 here is CASRQTTANTEAFF. The DNA for the CDR3 is TGTGCCAGCAGGCAGACGACAGCCAACACTGAAGCTTTCTTT.

This clonotype was observed many times. CDR3 DNA: TGTGCCAGCAGCCAGGAACAGGGCCAGCCCCAGCATTTT. Translating gives CASSQEQGQPQHF. This chain joins TRBV3-1 and TRBJ1-5; D is perhaps TRBD1 (6 bases). V was shortened by 3 bases and J by 7 bases, with 10 bases between the two germline ends. The CDR3 has 13 amino acids. Germline CDR1 is LGHDT and CDR2 is YNNKEL (reference sequence).

This clonotype was seen ten or more times. The chain is built from TRBV5-1 and TRBJ2-2; D remains ambiguous. V shed 7 bases and J shed 0 bases, with 7 bases lying between them. The CDR3 runs 13 residues. CDR1 and CDR2 from the germline V gene are SGHRS and YFSETQ. CDR3 nucleotides: TGCGCCAGCGGGCAGTCGAACACCGGGGAGCTGTTTTTT. Translating gives CASGQSNTGELFF.

This clonotype was detected many times. The V and J genes are TRBV7-3 and TRBJ2-2; D may correspond to TRBD1 or TRBD2 (6 bases each). The CDR3 extends over 16 amino acids. Germline CDR1 and CDR2: SGHTA and FQGTGA. The V end lost 4 bases, the J end lost 2 bases, and 14 bases lay between the germline ends. In nucleotides, the CDR3 is TGTGCCAGCAGCTCCGAGAGGGGGGTTAACACCGGGGAGCTGTTTTTT. Protein product: CASSSERGVNTGELFF. Together with reference TRBV7-3 and TRBJ2-2, the CDR3 gives the full variable domain: GAGVSQTPSNKVTEKGKYVELRCDPISGHTALYWYRQSLGQGPEFLIYFQGTGAADDSGLPNDRFFAVRPEGSVSTLKIQRTERGDSAVYLCASSSERGVNTGELFFGEGSRLTVL.

The table lists this clonotype with many counts. J is TRBJ1-5 and V is TRBV5-6, with 7 bases lining up with TRBD1. Trimming cost V 2 bases and J 5 bases; bases outside gene matches: 4. Germline assignment: CDR1 SGHDT and CDR2 YYEEEE. This CDR3 is 14 amino acids long. The CDR3 spells CASSFGQGDQPQHF. The CDR3 DNA is TGTGCCAGCAGCTTTGGGCAGGGGGATCAGCCCCAGCATTTT.

This clonotype showed up many times. V usage is TRBV2 and J usage is TRBJ1-4; D gene ambiguous. This CDR3 spans 13 amino acids. The germline V gene has CDR1 SNHLY and CDR2 FYNNEI. V was trimmed by 4 bases and J by 5 bases, leaving 8 bases between them. The CDR3 reads CASSGARNEKLFF. The CDR3 DNA reads TGTGCCAGCAGTGGGGCCCGGAATGAAAAACTGTTTTTT.

The chain employs TRBV9 and TRBJ2-5; TRBD2 matches at 9 bases. Germline CDR1 and CDR2: SGDLS and YYNGEE. The CDR3 runs 16 residues. V shed 0 bases, J shed 1 base, and the junction held 4 bases outside the gene matches. CDR3 DNA sequence: TGTGCCAGCAGCGTAGGGGCTAGCGGGATCCAAGAGACCCAGTACTTC. This codes for CASSVGASGIQETQYF.

This clonotype was seen only a few times. V is TRBV29-1 and J is TRBJ2-3, with 8 bases that match TRBD2. Germline CDR1 is SQVTM and CDR2 is ANQGSEA. The V segment lost 0 bases and the J segment 4 bases; nucleotides outside the gene matches: 6. This CDR3 has 15 residues. The CDR3 DNA is TGCAGCGTTGAAGAGTCAGCGGGAGTATCAGATACGCAGTATTTT. Its translation: CSVEESAGVSDTQYF.

The sample holds many counts of this clonotype. The gene calls are TRBV18 and TRBJ1-2; no definite D call. Trimming stripped 2 bases from V and 6 bases from J, with 10 bases between. Germline V gene sequence: CDR1 KGHSH, CDR2 LQKENI. CDR3 length: 13 residues. The CDR3 region is CASSPGRPDGYTF. For the CDR3, the DNA is TGTGCCAGCTCACCAGGGCGGCCGGATGGCTACACCTTC.

V and J are TRBV18 and TRBJ1-6; D is uncertain. Trimming removed 6 bases from V and 9 bases from J, with 12 bases in between. Germline V gene sequence: CDR1 KGHSH, CDR2 LQKENI. The CDR3 totals 13 residues. The CDR3 region is CASSPADGSPLHF. For the CDR3, the DNA is TGTGCCAGCTCCCCTGCGGACGGTTCACCCCTCCACTTT.

This clonotype has a count of ten or more. The genes are TRBV20-1 and TRBJ2-7; the match to TRBD2 covers 8 bases. This CDR3 region has 12 residues. After removal of 6 bases from V and 2 bases from J, the junction contained 3 bases not matched to a gene. Germline V lookup: CDR1 DFQATT, CDR2 SNEGSKA (reference sequence). The CDR3 loop is CSAPGLAYEQYF. The CDR3 DNA is TGCAGTGCCCCGGGACTAGCCTACGAGCAGTACTTC.

This chain connects TRBV5-1 to TRBJ2-3, with 12 nucleotides matching TRBD2. CDR3 length: 16 residues. Germline-derived CDR1 and CDR2 are SGHRS and YFSETQ. Trimming cost V 0 bases and J 6 bases; bases outside gene matches: 5. The CDR3 bases are TGCGCCAGCAGCTTGGCTAGCGGGAGGGATCTGGATACGCAGTATTTT. As protein: CASSLASGRDLDTQYF.

The genes are TRBV9 and TRBJ1-1; TRBD1 agrees at 8 bases. V was pared by 0 bases and J by 0 bases, with 10 bases of the junction left unmatched. Germline V gene data show CDR1 as SGDLS and CDR2 as YYNGEE. This CDR3 is 18 amino acids long. CDR3 sequence (DNA): TGTGCCAGCAGCGTAGACCCCCCCCCAGGGGGCATGAACACTGAAGCTTTCTTT. Its protein product is CASSVDPPPGGMNTEAFF.

The sample holds a few counts of this clonotype. The chain recombines TRBV20-1 with TRBJ1-2; D not resolved. The germline CDR1 and CDR2 sequences are DFQATT and SNEGSKA (reference sequence). The CDR3 has 12 residues. V was shortened by 0 bases and J by 6 bases, with 8 bases between the two germline ends. CDR3 amino acids: CSARDLIDGYTF. The CDR3 DNA sequence: TGCAGTGCTAGAGACCTTATTGATGGCTACACCTTC.

This clonotype appeared many times. This chain connects TRBV20-1 to TRBJ2-3; D gene unclear. The CDR3 runs 15 residues. Trimming took 6 bases from V and 4 from J, leaving 20 bases between them. Germline loops: CDR1 DFQATT, CDR2 SNEGSKA (reference sequence). The CDR3 bases are TGCAGTGCCAGGCATTTGGCTAGAGAACCAGATACGCAGTATTTT. This translates into CSARHLAREPDTQYF.

In its sample, this clonotype was seen many times. This chain links TRBV20-1 with TRBJ2-3, with D tentatively TRBD1 or TRBD2 (5 bases each). From germline, CDR1 is DFQATT and CDR2 SNEGSKA (reference sequence). V was clipped by 1 base and J by 2 bases, with 19 bases between them. This CDR3 spans 17 amino acids. DNA for the CDR3: TGCAGTGCTAGAGGGACTTGGGGCAGACAAGACACAGATACGCAGTATTTT. Its translation: CSARGTWGRQDTDTQYF.

The chain links TRBV27 to TRBJ2-7; tentatively, D is TRBD2 (5 bases). Looked up from germline, CDR1 is MNHEY and CDR2 is SMNVEV (reference sequence). The CDR3 covers 14 residues. The V and J ends lost 5 bases and 3 bases respectively, with 14 bases between them. The CDR3 sequence is CASSPWTGNYEQYF. The CDR3, as DNA: TGTGCCAGCAGTCCCTGGACGGGAAACTACGAGCAGTACTTC.

The CDR3 loop is CASSPWTRGGDEQFF. The CDR3 coding sequence is TGTGCCAGCAGCCCCTGGACTAGGGGAGGCGATGAGCAGTTCTTC. V is TRBV7-8 and J is TRBJ2-1, with 7 bases identical to TRBD2. Germline V gene lookup returns CDR1 SGHVS and CDR2 FQNEAQ. CDR3 size: 15 residues. Losses at the gene ends were 5 bases for V and 8 bases for J; bases not matched to a gene: 12.

This clonotype was found many times. The V call is TRBV4-3, the J call TRBJ1-2; D perhaps matches TRBD1 (6 bases). CDR3 length: 15 residues. Germline assignment: CDR1 LGHNA and CDR2 YSLEER. Trimming removed 0 bases from V and 8 bases from J, with 16 bases in between. CDR3 residues: CASSQDGSRTEGYTF. The CDR3 DNA is TGCGCCAGCAGCCAAGATGGGTCCCGGACAGAAGGCTACACCTTC.

There are a few counts of this clonotype. The chain couples TRBV4-1 to TRBJ2-1; 11 bases line up with TRBD2. The J segment lost 3 bases and the V segment lost 6 bases, leaving 7 bases of the junction unmatched. The CDR3 spans 16 residues. Germline lookup yields CDR1 MGHRA and CDR2 YSYEKL. The CDR3 is CASRRLAGPFYNEQFF. The CDR3 region has the DNA TGCGCCAGCAGGCGACTAGCGGGACCCTTCTACAATGAGCAGTTCTTC.

In its sample, this clonotype was seen many times. The chain couples TRBV6-5 to TRBJ1-2; 9 nucleotides match TRBD1. Losses at the gene ends were 4 bases for V and 5 bases for J; bases not matched to a gene: 11. The CDR3 totals 16 residues. Germline CDR1 MNHEY, CDR2 SVGAGI. CDR3 sequence reads: CASSLQTGTGQYGYTF. The DNA for the CDR3 is TGTGCCAGCAGTTTACAAACCGGGACAGGGCAATATGGCTACACCTTC.

The chain couples TRBV20-1 to TRBJ2-7; 10 bases are a match to TRBD1. The V segment lost 4 bases and the J segment 0 bases; nucleotides outside the gene matches: 3. The CDR3 sequence is 14 residues long. Per the germline V gene, CDR1 is DFQATT and CDR2 is SNEGSKA (reference sequence). This chain's CDR3 is CSAKDRGFSYEQYF. DNA of the CDR3: TGCAGTGCTAAGGACAGGGGGTTCTCCTACGAGCAGTACTTC.

This clonotype has at least ten counts. The chain carries TRBV19 and TRBJ2-5; the D gene is possibly TRBD1 (5 bases). CDR1 is LNHDA and CDR2 is SQIVND in the germline V gene (reference sequence). CDR3 length equals 14 residues. Trimming cost V 5 bases and J 4 bases, with 14 bases left between them. The CDR3 DNA is TGTGCCAGTAGTCAGATCCCAGGGCGAGAGACCCAGTACTTC. It codes for CASSQIPGRETQYF.

This clonotype was observed many times. The chain uses TRBV29-1 and TRBJ2-7; D ambiguous. Germline values: CDR1 SQVTM, CDR2 ANQGSEA. This CDR3 has 13 residues. The germline V and J ends were trimmed by 4 bases and 4 bases, with 14 bases remaining between them. CDR3: CSVGNRGSYEQYF. For the CDR3, the DNA is TGCAGCGTTGGCAACCGCGGTAGTTACGAGCAGTACTTC.

This clonotype was seen repeatedly, ten times or more. J is TRBJ2-1 and V is TRBV9; 11 bases are shared with TRBD2. CDR3 length equals 15 residues. Germline-derived CDR1 and CDR2 are SGDLS and YYNGEE. The J segment lost 3 bases and the V segment lost 3 bases, leaving 2 bases of the junction unmatched. The CDR3 sequence is CASSAGTSGYNEQFF. The CDR3 coding sequence is TGTGCCAGCAGCGCCGGGACTAGCGGCTACAATGAGCAGTTCTTC.